These 31 T cell receptor beta chains originate from one sample sequenced in a study of Graves' ophthalmopathy and Graves' hyperthyroidism. RNA transcripts yielded amplified TCR beta CDR3 regions. Following a first-round RT-PCR that used HTBI primers, a second-round multiplex PCR was carried out. Each CDR3 protein is one row after TCRdb ran MiXCR on the multiplex PCR reads. The sample has approximately 1.2 million distinct CDR3 sequences; 35% to 40% are singletons. The specimen was peripheral blood or thyroid tissue (not recorded which). The receptors originated from an adult man with Graves' hyperthyroidism.

This clonotype showed up many times. The chain couples TRBV2 to TRBJ2-7; TRBD1 aligns across 8 bases. Trimming at V came to 6 bases and at J to 0 bases, leaving 4 bases not matched to a gene. The length of the CDR3 is 14 residues. In germline, CDR1 is SNHLY, CDR2 FYNNEI. The CDR3 nucleotides are TGTGCCAGCAGACACAGGGGGAGCTCCTACGAGCAGTACTTC. Translated: CASRHRGSSYEQYF.

CDR3 bases: TGTGCCACCAGTCGGGGTACCTCCGGGGAGCTGTTTTTT. It codes for CATSRGTSGELFF. The chain recombines TRBV24-1 with TRBJ2-2; D is possibly TRBD2 (5 bases). V dropped 6 bases and J dropped 6 bases, with 10 bases sitting between them. Germline CDR1 reads KGHDR; CDR2 reads SFDVKD. This CDR3 has 13 residues.

Worth noting for this clonotype: Being one base from a much bigger clone, this may be a read error. This rearrangement joins TRBV20-1 to TRBJ1-4; no clear D. CDR3 length: 16 residues. Germline lookup yields CDR1 DFQATT and CDR2 SNEGSKA (reference sequence). This CDR3 reads CSAGDPRRATSEKLFF. DNA of the CDR3: TGCAGTGCTGGAGACCCCAGGCGCGCAACTAGTGAAAAACTGTTTTTT.

The chain recombines TRBV5-1 with TRBJ2-7, with TRBD2 identical over 9 bases. In germline, CDR1 is SGHRS, CDR2 YFSETQ. The trim removed 3 bases at V and 2 bases at J, leaving 6 bases unmatched. The CDR3 is 15 amino acids. DNA of the CDR3: TGCGCCAGCAGCTCATCTCTAGCGGGAACCTACGAGCAGTACTTC. Protein product: CASSSSLAGTYEQYF.

This clonotype was observed at least ten times. This rearrangement joins TRBV5-8 to TRBJ2-5; TRBD1 is a possible D gene (6 bases). The CDR3 has 13 residues. The V gene lost 5 bases and the J gene lost 1 base, with 9 bases spanning the gap. CDR1 and CDR2 from the germline V gene are SGHTS and YDEGEE. The chain's CDR3 is CASSQDSQETQYF. CDR3 nucleotide sequence: TGTGCCAGCAGTCAGGACAGCCAAGAGACCCAGTACTTC.

To note about this clonotype: This could be a read error, since a much larger clone is one nucleotide away. The rearrangement joins TRBV10-3 to TRBJ1-2; a weak D match, TRBD1 (6 bases). This CDR3 is 13 amino acids long. Trimming removed 6 bases at V and 4 bases at J, with 12 bases between. CDR1 and CDR2 from the germline V gene are ENHRY and SYGVKD. The CDR3 sequence: CAIRTRDTYGYTF. CDR3 DNA sequence: TGTGCCATCAGGACCAGGGACACCTATGGCTACACCTTC.

The rearrangement links TRBV14 to TRBJ2-7; 7 bases are shared with TRBD1. J was trimmed by 6 bases and V by 8 bases; bases with no gene match: 4. The CDR3 has 11 residues. Germline loops: CDR1 SGHDN, CDR2 FVKESK. CDR3 in DNA: TGTGCCAGCCAACAGGGGCGCGAGCAGTACTTC. It specifies CASQQGREQYF.

Comment on this clonotype: It may be a read error: a sequence one base away is much more abundant. The rearrangement joins TRBV9 to TRBJ2-5; tentatively, D is TRBD1 or TRBD2 (6 bases each). With 4 bases removed from V and 1 base from J, the gap between germline ends came to 14 bases. The CDR3 has 15 amino acids. CDR1 and CDR2 from the germline V gene are SGDLS and YYNGEE. The DNA for the CDR3 is TGTGCCAGCAGCTTCCACGGGGGCACCCAAGAGACCCAGTACTTC. This sequence encodes CASSFHGGTQETQYF.

Many counts were recorded for this clonotype. This rearrangement joins TRBV12-3 or TRBV12-4 to TRBJ1-5; no clear D gene. This CDR3 has 13 residues. Deletions cut 6 bases from V and 2 bases from J, with 8 bases between. CDR3 in amino acids: CASRSEGNQPQHF. Written as DNA, the CDR3 is TGTGCCAGCAGGTCCGAGGGCAATCAGCCCCAGCATTTT.

This clonotype was observed a handful of times. The chain has TRBV29-1 and TRBJ2-7; 9 nucleotides line up with TRBD1. Germline V CDR1 and CDR2: SQVTM, ANQGSEA. The CDR3 covers 14 residues. Trimming took 6 bases from V and 4 from J; bases not matched to a gene: 10. CDR3 bases: TGCAGCGTCTCCGGGACAGGGACCTTTTACGAGCAGTACTTC. Encoded protein: CSVSGTGTFYEQYF.

This clonotype came up many times. The V call is TRBV12-3 or TRBV12-4, the J call TRBJ2-5, with TRBD1 matching 10 bases. The V and J ends lost 7 bases and 9 bases, in that order; junction bases with no gene match: 14. The CDR3 consists of 15 residues. The DNA for the CDR3 is TGTGCCAGCACCACCTTGGAAGGACAGGGGGGATCCCAGTACTTC. Translating gives CASTTLEGQGGSQYF.

The chain joins TRBV7-2 to TRBJ1-2; maybe TRBD1 (5 bases). The CDR3 has 13 residues. Germline V gives CDR1 SGHTA, CDR2 FQGNSA. V was cut by 5 bases and J by 6 bases, with 13 bases left in between. CDR3 amino acids: CASSRRGPNGYTF. CDR3 nucleotides: TGTGCCAGCAGCCGGAGGGGTCCTAATGGCTACACCTTC. Full variable domain (outside the CDR3, taken from reference TRBV7-2 and TRBJ1-2): GAGVSQSPSNKVTEKGKDVELRCDPISGHTALYWYRQSLGQGLEFLIYFQGNSAPDKSGLPSDRFSAERTGGSVSTLTIQRTQQEDSAVYLCASSRRGPNGYTFGSGTRLTVV.

The chain carries TRBV30 and TRBJ1-5, with no clear D. Trimming shortened V by 1 base and J by 7 bases, and 11 bases separated the two germline ends. This CDR3 comprises 13 residues. Germline loops: CDR1 GTSNPN, CDR2 SVGIG (reference sequence). The CDR3 here is CAWSAWGNQPQHF. CDR3 sequence (DNA): TGTGCCTGGAGTGCGTGGGGTAACCAGCCCCAGCATTTT.

This clonotype was recorded many times. V gene TRBV10-3 combines with J gene TRBJ1-4, with 10 bases matching TRBD1. The CDR3 covers 14 residues. J lost 6 bases, V lost 6 bases, and 4 bases had no gene match. Germline V gene lookup returns CDR1 ENHRY and CDR2 SYGVKD. CDR3 in amino acids: CAISPGQGYEKLFF. The CDR3 bases are TGTGCCATCAGCCCGGGACAGGGGTATGAAAAACTGTTTTTT.

CDR3 in DNA: TGTGCCAGCAGCCGTAGTGGGGGGCTCACCTTCCAAGAGACCCAGTACTTC. This sequence encodes CASSRSGGLTFQETQYF. V gene TRBV7-2 combines with J gene TRBJ2-5; TRBD1 or TRBD2 may be the D gene (6 bases each). Between the trimmed V and J ends, which lost 5 bases and 1 base, there was a span of 20 bases. The CDR3 runs to 17 residues. Per germline, CDR1 SGHTA and CDR2 FQGNSA.

This clonotype was seen repeatedly, ten times or more. The rearrangement links TRBV5-8 to TRBJ1-6; D is ambiguous. This CDR3 is built from 14 residues. Trimming pared 3 bases from V and 9 bases from J, leaving 13 bases between. CDR1 and CDR2 (germline): SGHTS, YDEGEE. CDR3 protein: CASSYGGGSSPLHF. The CDR3 bases are TGTGCCAGCAGCTACGGAGGTGGCTCTTCACCCCTCCACTTT.

This clonotype was recorded at least ten times. This chain joins TRBV2 and TRBJ2-6; D might be TRBD2 (7 bases). Germline loops: CDR1 SNHLY, CDR2 FYNNEI. V lost 6 bases and J 0 bases, leaving 12 bases between the germline ends. The CDR3 extends over 16 amino acids. The CDR3 nucleotides read TGTGCCAGCAGAGCGGGACACAGCTCTGGGGCCAACGTCCTGACTTTC. Translated: CASRAGHSSGANVLTF.

This clonotype was seen a few times. The chain combines TRBV6-5 with TRBJ1-3, with no clear D. V lost 8 bases, J lost 0 bases, and 14 bases lay in between. Germline V gene sequence: CDR1 MNHEY, CDR2 SVGAGI. CDR3 length: 15 amino acids. CDR3 DNA sequence: TGTGCCAGCGCGCGGGGTGTCAACTCTGGAAACACCATATATTTT. Translated, it gives CASARGVNSGNTIYF.

CDR3 coding DNA: TGTGCCAGCAGCCGAACGACAGGGGGAGGAGCTTTCTTT. This encodes CASSRTTGGGAFF. The chain has TRBV7-9 and TRBJ1-1; 9 bases match TRBD1. CDR1 is SEHNR, CDR2 FQNEAQ, per germline (reference sequence). V was clipped by 5 bases and J by 10 bases; unmatched bases: 8. CDR3 size: 13 residues. The full variable domain, its missing parts supplied by reference TRBV7-9 and TRBJ1-1, is DTGVSQNPRHKITKRGQNVTFRCDPISEHNRLYWYRQTLGQGPEFLTYFQNEAQLEKSRLLSDRFSAERPKGSFSTLEIQRTEQGDSAMYLCASSRTTGGGAFFGQGTRLTVV.

This clonotype appeared many times. This chain connects TRBV20-1 to TRBJ1-2, with D perhaps TRBD1 (5 bases). The V gene's germline CDR1 is DFQATT and CDR2 SNEGSKA (reference sequence). The germline V and J ends were trimmed by 4 bases and 3 bases, with 9 bases remaining between them. This CDR3 has 12 amino acids. This CDR3 reads CSATGFDYGYTF. CDR3 nucleotide sequence: TGCAGTGCTACAGGGTTTGACTATGGCTACACCTTC.

This clonotype appeared many times. The chain uses TRBV25-1 and TRBJ2-7; no definite D call. V was clipped by 5 bases and J by 3 bases, with 8 bases between them. Per the germline V gene, CDR1 is MGHDK and CDR2 is SYGVNS. There are 12 residues in the CDR3. CDR3 amino acids: CASSPKGYEQYF. CDR3 DNA sequence: TGTGCCAGCAGTCCTAAGGGCTACGAGCAGTACTTC.

This clonotype came up many times. The CDR3, as DNA: TGTGCCATCAGTGATGCGTTACGTGGCACTGAAGCTTTCTTT. It yields the protein CAISDALRGTEAFF. The genes are TRBV10-3 and TRBJ1-1; D remains unclear. The CDR3 spans 14 residues. Germline loops: CDR1 ENHRY, CDR2 SYGVKD. Trimming took 3 bases from V and 4 from J, leaving 12 bases between them.

This clonotype has at least ten counts. The chain couples TRBV5-6 to TRBJ1-1, with a possible D match to TRBD1 (5 bases). This CDR3 comprises 14 residues. The germline V and J ends were trimmed by 1 base and 3 bases, with 10 bases remaining between them. Germline assignment: CDR1 SGHDT and CDR2 YYEEEE. CDR3: CASSLMRGYTEAFF. The CDR3, as DNA: TGTGCCAGCAGCTTGATGAGGGGTTACACTGAAGCTTTCTTT.

V and J are TRBV29-1 and TRBJ1-2; no clear D. The germline gives CDR1 SQVTM, CDR2 ANQGSEA. With 5 bases removed from V and 7 bases from J, the gap between germline ends came to 17 bases. The CDR3 length is 13 residues. CDR3 bases: TGCAGCGTTTCTCAATTCGAAGGGTTTGGCTACACCTTC. This codes for CSVSQFEGFGYTF.

The chain has TRBV11-2 and TRBJ1-4; D is unresolved. V dropped 2 bases and J dropped 8 bases, with 12 bases sitting between them. The germline V gene has CDR1 SGHAT and CDR2 FQNNGV. CDR3 length: 14 amino acids. The CDR3 loop reads CASSLPGSREKLFF. Here the CDR3 DNA reads TGTGCCAGCAGCTTACCGGGATCCAGGGAAAAACTGTTTTTT. The full variable domain, its missing parts supplied by reference TRBV11-2 and TRBJ1-4, is EAGVAQSPRYKIIEKRQSVAFWCNPISGHATLYWYQQILGQGPKLLIQFQNNGVVDDSQLPKDRFSAERLKGVDSTLKIQPAKLEDSAVYLCASSLPGSREKLFFGSGTQLSVL.

This chain uses TRBV27 with TRBJ1-2, with TRBD1 matching over 7 bases. This CDR3 contains 13 residues. The trim removed 4 bases at V and 3 bases at J, leaving 2 bases unmatched. CDR1 and CDR2 from the germline V gene are MNHEY and SMNVEV (reference sequence). CDR3 in DNA: TGTGCCAGCAGTTGGGGACAGTACTATGGCTACACCTTC. Protein: CASSWGQYYGYTF.

The genes are TRBV2 and TRBJ2-6; 7 bases are shared with TRBD2. CDR3 length equals 16 residues. Germline CDR1 reads SNHLY; CDR2 reads FYNNEI. The trim removed 6 bases at V and 5 bases at J, leaving 10 bases unmatched. CDR3 amino acids: CASRLPGGLRANVLTF. The CDR3 nucleotides read TGTGCCAGCAGACTACCGGGGGGTCTGAGGGCCAACGTCCTGACTTTC.

A few counts support this clonotype. A read error may be the cause here, since a much bigger clone is one base away. This sequence joins TRBV14 and TRBJ1-2, with D unclear. The CDR3 spans 15 residues. Germline assignment: CDR1 SGHDN and CDR2 FVKESK. The V and J ends lost 0 bases and 9 bases respectively, with 17 bases between them. CDR3 in amino acids: CASSQDRWELGSYTF. In DNA, the CDR3 is TGTGCCAGCAGCCAAGATCGATGGGAATTGGGTAGCTACACCTTC.

This clonotype was seen repeatedly, ten times or more. This rearrangement joins TRBV10-3 to TRBJ2-7; the D is unclear. The V end lost 4 bases, the J end lost 12 bases, and 16 bases lay between the germline ends. Looked up from germline, CDR1 is ENHRY and CDR2 is SYGVKD. CDR3 length: 12 amino acids. In nucleotides, the CDR3 is TGTGCCATCAGTGCGGTAGATGATACCCTGTACTTC. It is translated as CAISAVDDTLYF.

As DNA, the CDR3 is TGTGCCAGCACTGGAGTTGGTGGTGAAAAACTGTTTTTT. It specifies CASTGVGGEKLFF. The rearrangement links TRBV6-5 to TRBJ1-4; no clear D gene. Trimming removed 7 bases at V and 7 bases at J, with 13 bases between. CDR1 is MNHEY, CDR2 SVGAGI, per germline. The CDR3 contains 13 residues.

The gene calls are TRBV15 and TRBJ2-5, with D tentatively TRBD1 (5 bases). The germline V gene has CDR1 LNHNV and CDR2 YYDKDF (reference sequence). V shed 4 bases and J shed 0 bases, with 12 bases lying between them. The CDR3 extends over 15 amino acids. The CDR3 DNA is TGTGCCACCAGCAAAGGCTCAGGGTACCAAGAGACCCAGTACTTC. Its protein is CATSKGSGYQETQYF.